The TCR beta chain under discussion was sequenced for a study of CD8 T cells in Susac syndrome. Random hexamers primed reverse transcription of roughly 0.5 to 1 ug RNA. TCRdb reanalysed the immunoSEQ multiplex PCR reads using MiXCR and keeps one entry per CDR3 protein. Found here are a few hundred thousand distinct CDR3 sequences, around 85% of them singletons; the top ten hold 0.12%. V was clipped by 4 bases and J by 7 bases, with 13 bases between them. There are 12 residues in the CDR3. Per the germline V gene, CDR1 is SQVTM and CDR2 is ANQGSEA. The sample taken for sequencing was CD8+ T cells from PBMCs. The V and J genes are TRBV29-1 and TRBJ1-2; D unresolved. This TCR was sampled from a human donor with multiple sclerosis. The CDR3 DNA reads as TGCAGCGTTGTTGTTCGTTCCGGTGGCTACACCTTC. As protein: CSVVVRSGGYTF. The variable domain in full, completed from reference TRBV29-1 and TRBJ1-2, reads SAVISQKPSRDICQRGTSLTIQCQVDSQVTMMFWYRQQPGQSLTLIATANQGSEATYESGFVIDKFPISRPNLTFSTLTVSNMSPEDSSIYLCSVVVRSGGYTFGSGTRLTVV.